This T cell receptor (beta chain) comes out of a study of cytotoxic CD8 clonotypes in ibrutinib-treated CLL. Study-level findings and limits: Clonality measured at baseline exceeded age-matched healthy donors, tracking circulating CD8+ T-cell counts.

V was pared by 3 bases and J by 2 bases, with 10 bases between. The V gene's germline CDR1 is SEHNR and CDR2 FQNEAQ (reference sequence). This CDR3 is 14 amino acids long. Turning to this clone: Its specificity is unknown.

Produced via immunoSEQ multiplex PCR; TCRdb's table is partial and in-frame only. The sample gives some 50,000 clones, 60% to 80% of which show up once; roughly 13% is in the top ten. The chain recombines TRBV7-9 with TRBJ1-2; D is undetermined. The specimen comprised PBMCs, sampled after 12 months of ibrutinib treatment. The TCR sequence derives from a human donor with chronic lymphocytic leukemia. The CDR3: CASSFSGSNYGYTF. The CDR3 DNA reads as TGTGCCAGCAGCTTCTCCGGCTCAAACTATGGCTACACCTTC.